This T cell receptor beta chain was retrieved from a study of OX40 agonist ivuxolimab in advanced cancers. Study-level background: Across the patients, intravenous ivuxolimab was delivered every 2 weeks at 0.01 to 10 mg/kg. Study-wide results and limits: Some nonresponders likewise displayed low normalized T-cell clonal expansion. CD4+ T cells averaged fewer expanded clones than CD8+ T cells.

Some clones are missing from TCRdb's copy, which holds only in-frame ones; the method was immunoSEQ multiplex PCR. Among about 33,000 clones listed, about nine tenths were seen once. Germline V CDR1 and CDR2: SNHLY, FYNNEI. CDR3 length equals 13 residues. Remarks on this clone: As yet, its antigen is unknown.

Sampling times: baseline, cycle 4 day 1, cycle 7 day 1. This chain connects TRBV2 to TRBJ2-5; 7 bases are shared with TRBD1. The J call may be in error: the DNA end matches TRBJ2-7 better. The TCR was taken from an adult with an advanced solid tumor such as melanoma, head and neck, liver or kidney cancer. Sequenced here: CD4+ or CD8+ T cells sorted from blood, sampled in a trial of the OX40 agonist ivuxolimab. The CDR3 DNA follows: TGTGCCAGCGGCCGGGACAGCGGTTACGAGCAGTACTTC. This codes for CASGRDSGYEQYF.